What follows describes a single TCR beta chain. Adults between roughly 18 and 95 years of age took part from 24 US areas. This sample stems from a study of blood T cell repertoires in COVID-19. Per the original data handling: Reference gene primer amplification in the assay estimated nucleated cell counts. Clones were read by immunoSEQ multiplex PCR, and TCRdb kept only the in-frame ones, dropping some. V, J and clone size derive from that table, while D and trimming were established from the DNA sequence. The repertoire holds fewer than 250,000 clones, about 86% seen once, with approximately 4.2% in the top ten. Sequencing was done on a sample of PBMCs or T cells enriched from blood (not recorded which). The source is a woman aged 40 to 49 with acute COVID-19.

CDR3 nucleotides: TGTGCCAGCAGTCCAACACTGAGGACTAGCGGGAGGGACACCGGGGAGCTGTTTTTT. It is translated as CASSPTLRTSGRDTGELFF. V gene TRBV6-6 combines with J gene TRBJ2-2; TRBD2 aligns across 15 bases. This CDR3 has 19 residues. The V and J ends lost 5 bases and 3 bases, in that order; junction bases with no gene match: 10. Germline values: CDR1 MNHNY, CDR2 SVGAGI (reference sequence).